These 17 T cell receptor beta chains came from one sample sequenced in a study of neurological immune-mediated disorders. TCRdb passed the 5' RACE reads through MiXCR, listing each CDR3 protein once. The table records about 79,000 distinct CDR3 sequences, 13% to 15% of them present only once. The sample taken for sequencing was PBMCs. The receptors originated from a woman aged 45-60 years in good health.

This clonotype was recorded a few times. Written as DNA, the CDR3 is TGTGCCAGCAGCCCTACCCTGAGCGGGAGTCCAGATACGCAGTATTTT. Encoded protein: CASSPTLSGSPDTQYF. The chain couples TRBV14 to TRBJ2-3; 8 positions agree with TRBD2. Germline loops: CDR1 SGHDN, CDR2 FVKESK. The V segment lost 4 bases and the J segment 4 bases; nucleotides outside the gene matches: 10. This CDR3 contains 16 residues. Using reference TRBV14 and TRBJ2-3 for the parts outside the CDR3, the full variable domain is EAGVTQFPSHSVIEKGQTVTLRCDPISGHDNLYWYRRVMGKEIKFLLHFVKESKQDESGMPNNRFLAERTGGTYSTLKVQPAELEDSGVYFCASSPTLSGSPDTQYFGPGTRLTVL.

The rearrangement joins TRBV10-3 to TRBJ1-2; the D is unclear. This CDR3 region has 13 residues. CDR1 and CDR2 (germline): ENHRY, SYGVKD. Trimming left V 5 bases short and J 8 bases short, with 15 bases between. The CDR3 sequence is CAISQEKGFGYTF. For the CDR3, the DNA is TGTGCCATCAGTCAAGAGAAAGGATTCGGCTACACCTTC.

Concerning this clonotype: Because it lacks the conserved phenylalanine or tryptophan at the end, this CDR3 is likely a read error. V gene TRBV14 combines with J gene TRBJ2-6, with 11 bases aligning to TRBD1. The length of the CDR3 is 19 residues. V trimming: 4 bases; J trimming: 0 bases; junction bases outside the gene matches: 8. Germline V gene sequence: CDR1 SGHDN, CDR2 FVKESK. The CDR3 nucleotides are TGTGCCAGCAGCCCTGTTTGGGACAGGGGGATCTCTGGGGCCAACGTCCTGACTTTA. Its translation is CASSPVWDRGISGANVLTL.

This clonotype has a handful of counts. J is TRBJ1-1 and V is TRBV5-1, with D possibly being TRBD1 (5 bases). This CDR3 is 15 amino acids long. The germline V gene has CDR1 SGHRS and CDR2 YFSETQ. The V gene lost 4 bases and the J gene lost 4 bases, with 17 bases spanning the gap. CDR3 sequence: CASSNEPGVATEAFF. The CDR3 DNA sequence: TGCGCCAGCAGCAATGAGCCGGGGGTGGCCACTGAAGCTTTCTTT.

Remarks on this clonotype: This could be a read error, since a much larger clone is one nucleotide away. V gene TRBV29-1 combines with J gene TRBJ2-3, with a possible D match to TRBD2 (5 bases). The CDR3 runs to 13 residues. The V gene's germline CDR1 is SQVTM and CDR2 ANQGSEA. The CDR3 spells CSVALLSADTHYF. The CDR3 DNA reads as TGCAGCGTTGCGCTCCTTAGCGCAGATACGCATTATTTT.

The J gene is TRBJ1-4, the V gene TRBV15; 7 nucleotides agree with TRBD1. The CDR3 covers 17 residues. Germline CDR1 reads LNHNV; CDR2 reads YYDKDF (reference sequence). V lost 1 base to trimming and J lost 7 bases; unmatched junction nucleotides: 12. CDR3 nucleotide sequence: TGTGCCACCAGCAGAGGTCGGCACAGGGGATTTGGTGAAAAACTGTTTTTT. Encoded protein: CATSRGRHRGFGEKLFF.

In this sample, this clonotype turned up many times. The genes are TRBV6-5 and TRBJ2-7, with TRBD2 identical over 12 bases. CDR3 length: 16 residues. CDR1 is MNHEY, CDR2 SVGAGI, per germline. Trimming at V came to 6 bases and at J to 5 bases, leaving 11 bases not matched to a gene. For the CDR3, the DNA is TGTGCCAGCAGCTGGACTAGCGGGAACTATCAGAACGAGCAGTACTTC. Its protein is CASSWTSGNYQNEQYF.

This clonotype was recorded at least ten times. The chain employs TRBV5-1 and TRBJ2-1; 10 bases are shared with TRBD2. The CDR3 runs 16 residues. The germline CDR1 and CDR2 sequences are SGHRS and YFSETQ. J lost 4 bases, V lost 4 bases, and 8 bases had no gene match. The CDR3 spells CASSPDTSGKYNEQFF. In DNA, the CDR3 is TGCGCCAGCAGCCCGGATACTAGCGGGAAATACAATGAGCAGTTCTTC.

This clonotype was seen ten or more times. This chain links TRBV6-6 with TRBJ1-4; D not resolved. Looked up from germline, CDR1 is MNHNY and CDR2 is SVGAGI (reference sequence). The CDR3 is 13 residues long. V was cut by 8 bases and J by 7 bases, with 14 bases left in between. CDR3 in amino acids: CASLPGSPEKLFF. CDR3 bases: TGTGCCAGCCTTCCGGGGTCCCCTGAAAAACTGTTTTTT.

This clonotype was seen at least ten times. V gene TRBV3-1 combines with J gene TRBJ2-7; no firm D call. Germline values: CDR1 LGHDT, CDR2 YNNKEL (reference sequence). The CDR3 is made up of 15 amino acids. Trimming pared 0 bases from V and 2 bases from J, leaving 11 bases between. CDR3 coding DNA: TGTGCCAGCAGCCAAGATAGGCAATCCCCCTACGAGCAGTACTTC. It is translated as CASSQDRQSPYEQYF.

The table lists this clonotype with many counts. The chain links TRBV5-1 to TRBJ1-5; tentative D call: TRBD1 (6 bases). This CDR3 region has 13 residues. V dropped 0 bases and J dropped 6 bases, with 7 bases sitting between them. CDR1 SGHRS and CDR2 YFSETQ come from the germline V gene. The CDR3 coding sequence is TGCGCCAGCAGCTTGGAAGGGGGTCAGCCCCAGCATTTT. Its translation is CASSLEGGQPQHF. Variable domain in full (rest from reference TRBV5-1 and TRBJ1-5): KAGVTQTPRYLIKTRGQQVTLSCSPISGHRSVSWYQQTPGQGLQFLFEYFSETQRNKGNFPGRFSGRQFSNSRSEMNVSTLELGDSALYLCASSLEGGQPQHFGDGTRLSIL.

This clonotype was picked up many times. CDR3 in DNA: TGTGCCAGCAGCAGACAGCCGGGACTAGCGAGCGCAGATACGCAGTATTTT. Protein: CASSRQPGLASADTQYF. The chain recombines TRBV7-2 with TRBJ2-3; 10 nucleotides agree with TRBD2. The CDR3 covers 17 residues. J was trimmed by 4 bases and V by 5 bases; bases with no gene match: 12. Germline CDR1 and CDR2: SGHTA and FQGNSA.

This clonotype was counted many times. CDR3 loop: CASPAQGTSGGNEQETQYF. Here the CDR3 DNA reads TGTGCCAGCCCCGCCCAAGGGACTAGCGGGGGGAACGAACAAGAGACCCAGTACTTC. The chain employs TRBV6-1 and TRBJ2-5; 15 bases match TRBD2. The V gene end was trimmed by 8 bases and the J gene end by 2 bases; junction bases not matched to a gene: 15. The CDR3 extends over 19 amino acids. Germline loops: CDR1 MNHNS, CDR2 SASEGT.

This clonotype was counted many times. This chain uses TRBV12-3 or TRBV12-4 with TRBJ2-7, with D tentatively TRBD1 or TRBD2 (6 bases each). The CDR3 consists of 13 residues. V lost 6 bases and J 6 bases, leaving 15 bases between the germline ends. The CDR3 coding sequence is TGTGCCAGCAGCACCCAACAGGGAGGCGAGCAGTACTTC. Its translation: CASSTQQGGEQYF.

Many counts were recorded for this clonotype. The chain is built from TRBV7-9 and TRBJ2-1; 8 bases line up with TRBD1. CDR3 size: 14 residues. Germline CDR1 SEHNR, CDR2 FQNEAQ (reference sequence). V trimming: 8 bases; J trimming: 7 bases; junction bases outside the gene matches: 10. CDR3 sequence: CASHATGDRNEQFF. In DNA form, the CDR3 reads TGTGCCAGCCACGCGACAGGGGACCGGAATGAGCAGTTCTTC. The variable domain in full, with the rest retrieved from reference TRBV7-9 and TRBJ2-1, is DTGVSQNPRHKITKRGQNVTFRCDPISEHNRLYWYRQTLGQGPEFLTYFQNEAQLEKSRLLSDRFSAERPKGSFSTLEIQRTEQGDSAMYLCASHATGDRNEQFFGPGTRLTVL.

This clonotype appeared many times. This chain uses TRBV19 with TRBJ2-1; D unclear. V lost 1 base and J lost 1, with 8 bases in between. The CDR3 contains 15 residues. CDR1 LNHDA and CDR2 SQIVND come from the germline V gene (reference sequence). CDR3 DNA sequence: TGTGCCAGTAGTATAGCCCTTGGGTCCTACAATGAGCAGTTCTTC. Its translation is CASSIALGSYNEQFF. Full variable domain (missing parts from reference TRBV19 and TRBJ2-1): DGGITQSPKYLFRKEGQNVTLSCEQNLNHDAMYWYRQDPGQGLRLIYYSQIVNDFQKGDIAEGYSVSREKKESFPLTVTSAQKNPTAFYLCASSIALGSYNEQFFGPGTRLTVL.

At least ten counts were recorded for this clonotype. The genes are TRBV24-1 and TRBJ2-1; 9 bases are shared with TRBD1. V gave up 4 bases and J gave up 7 bases; unmatched junction bases: 10. In germline, CDR1 is KGHDR, CDR2 SFDVKD. The CDR3 runs 16 residues. The DNA for the CDR3 is TGTGCCACCAGTGACCCTGGGACAGGGTACGGGAATGAGCAGTTCTTC. Residues: CATSDPGTGYGNEQFF.